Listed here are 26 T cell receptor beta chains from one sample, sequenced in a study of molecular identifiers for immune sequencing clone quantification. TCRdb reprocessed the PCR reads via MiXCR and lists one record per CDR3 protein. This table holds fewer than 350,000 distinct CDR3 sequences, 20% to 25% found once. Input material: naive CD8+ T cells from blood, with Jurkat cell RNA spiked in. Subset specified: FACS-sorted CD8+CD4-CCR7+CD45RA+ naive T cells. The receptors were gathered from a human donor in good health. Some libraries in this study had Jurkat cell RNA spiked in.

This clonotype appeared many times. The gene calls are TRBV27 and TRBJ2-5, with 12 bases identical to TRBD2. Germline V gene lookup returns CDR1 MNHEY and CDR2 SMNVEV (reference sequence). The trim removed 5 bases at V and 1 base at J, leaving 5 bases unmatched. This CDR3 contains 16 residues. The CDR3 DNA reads TGTGCCAGCAGTCTGGGACTAGCGGGCATCCAAGAGACCCAGTACTTC. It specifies CASSLGLAGIQETQYF.

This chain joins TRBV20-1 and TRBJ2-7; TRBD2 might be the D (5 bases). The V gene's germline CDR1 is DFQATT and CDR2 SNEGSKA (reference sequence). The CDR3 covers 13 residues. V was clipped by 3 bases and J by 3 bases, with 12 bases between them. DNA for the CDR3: TGCAGTGCTAGTGGAGGCAGGAACTACGAGCAGTACTTC. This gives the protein CSASGGRNYEQYF.

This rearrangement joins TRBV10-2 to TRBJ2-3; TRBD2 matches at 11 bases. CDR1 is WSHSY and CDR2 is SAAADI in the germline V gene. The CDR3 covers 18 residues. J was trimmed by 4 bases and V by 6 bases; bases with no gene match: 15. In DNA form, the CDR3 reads TGCGCCAGCAGCCTCTTCTTTAGCGGGGGGGCTACCGCAGATACGCAGTATTTT. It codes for CASSLFFSGGATADTQYF.

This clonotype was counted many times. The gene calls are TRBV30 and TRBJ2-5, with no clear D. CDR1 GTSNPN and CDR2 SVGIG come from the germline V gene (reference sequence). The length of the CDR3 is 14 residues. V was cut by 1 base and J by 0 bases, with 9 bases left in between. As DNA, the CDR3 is TGTGCCTGGAGTGACCCTTTTGACCAAGAGACCCAGTACTTC. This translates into CAWSDPFDQETQYF.

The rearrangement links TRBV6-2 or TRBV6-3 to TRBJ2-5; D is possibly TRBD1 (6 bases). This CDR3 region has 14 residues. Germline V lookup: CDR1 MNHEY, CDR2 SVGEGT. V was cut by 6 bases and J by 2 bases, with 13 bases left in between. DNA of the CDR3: TGTGCCAGCAGCACCGGGACACCACAAGAGACCCAGTACTTC. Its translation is CASSTGTPQETQYF.

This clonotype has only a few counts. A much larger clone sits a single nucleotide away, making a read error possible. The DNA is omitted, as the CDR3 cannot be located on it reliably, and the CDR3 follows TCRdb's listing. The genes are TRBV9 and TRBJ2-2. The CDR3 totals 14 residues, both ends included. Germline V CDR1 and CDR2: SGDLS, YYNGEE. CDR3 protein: CASSVGGGTGELLF.

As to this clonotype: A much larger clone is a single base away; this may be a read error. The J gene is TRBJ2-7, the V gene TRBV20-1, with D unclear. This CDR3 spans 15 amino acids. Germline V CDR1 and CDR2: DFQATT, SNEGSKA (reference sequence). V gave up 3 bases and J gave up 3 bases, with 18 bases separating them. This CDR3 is CSASPREAGIYEQYF. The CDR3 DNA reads TGCAGTGCTAGTCCGCGAGAGGCAGGAATCTACGAGCAGTACTTC.

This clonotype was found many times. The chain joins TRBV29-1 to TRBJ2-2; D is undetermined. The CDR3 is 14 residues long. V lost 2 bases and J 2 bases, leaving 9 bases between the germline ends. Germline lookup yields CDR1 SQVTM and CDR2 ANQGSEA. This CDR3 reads CSVERRSNTGELFF. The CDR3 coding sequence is TGCAGCGTTGAACGGCGGTCAAACACCGGGGAGCTGTTTTTT.

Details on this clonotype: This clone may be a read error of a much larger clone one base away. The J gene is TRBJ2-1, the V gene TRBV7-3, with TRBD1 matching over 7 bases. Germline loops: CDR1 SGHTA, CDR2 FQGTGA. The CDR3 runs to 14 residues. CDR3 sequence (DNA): TGTGCCAGCTGCTTAGACGCAGGGGGACGTGAGCAGTTCTTC. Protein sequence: CASCLDAGGREQFF.

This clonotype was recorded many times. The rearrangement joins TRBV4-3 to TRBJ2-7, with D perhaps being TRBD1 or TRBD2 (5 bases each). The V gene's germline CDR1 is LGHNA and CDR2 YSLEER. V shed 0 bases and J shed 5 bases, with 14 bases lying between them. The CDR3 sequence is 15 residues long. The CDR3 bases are TGCGCCAGCAGCCAAGATCGAGGCAGGGACGACGAGCAGTACTTC. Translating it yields CASSQDRGRDDEQYF.

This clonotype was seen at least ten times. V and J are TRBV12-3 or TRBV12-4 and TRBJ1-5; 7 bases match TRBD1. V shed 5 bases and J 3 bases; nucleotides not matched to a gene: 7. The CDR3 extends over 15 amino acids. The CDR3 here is CASSRTGEFNQPQHF. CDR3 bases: TGTGCCAGCAGTCGGACAGGAGAATTCAATCAGCCCCAGCATTTT.

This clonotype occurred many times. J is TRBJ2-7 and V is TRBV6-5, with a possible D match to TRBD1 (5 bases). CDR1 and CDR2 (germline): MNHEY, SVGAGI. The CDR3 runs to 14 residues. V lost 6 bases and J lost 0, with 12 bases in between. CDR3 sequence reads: CASSLQVSSYEQYF. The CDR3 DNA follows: TGTGCCAGCAGCCTACAGGTTAGCTCCTACGAGCAGTACTTC.

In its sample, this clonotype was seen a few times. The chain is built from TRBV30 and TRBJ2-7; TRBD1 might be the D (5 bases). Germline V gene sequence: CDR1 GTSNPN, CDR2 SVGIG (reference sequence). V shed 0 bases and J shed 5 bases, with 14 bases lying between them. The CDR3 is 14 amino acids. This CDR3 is CAWSVGQGFNEQYF. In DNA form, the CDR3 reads TGTGCCTGGAGTGTGGGGCAGGGTTTTAACGAGCAGTACTTC.

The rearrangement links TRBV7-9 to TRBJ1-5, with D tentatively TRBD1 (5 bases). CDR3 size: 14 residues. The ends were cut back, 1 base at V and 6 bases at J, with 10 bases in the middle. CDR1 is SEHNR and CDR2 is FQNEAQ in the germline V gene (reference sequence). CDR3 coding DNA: TGTGCCAGCAGCTTAGGAGCAGGGCCTCAGCCCCAGCATTTT. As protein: CASSLGAGPQPQHF.

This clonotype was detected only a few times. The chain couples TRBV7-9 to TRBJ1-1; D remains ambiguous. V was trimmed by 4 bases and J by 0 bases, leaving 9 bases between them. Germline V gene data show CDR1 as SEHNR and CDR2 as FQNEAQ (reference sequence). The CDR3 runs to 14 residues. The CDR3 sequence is CASSSQIMNTEAFF. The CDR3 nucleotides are TGTGCCAGCAGCTCACAGATAATGAACACTGAAGCTTTCTTT.

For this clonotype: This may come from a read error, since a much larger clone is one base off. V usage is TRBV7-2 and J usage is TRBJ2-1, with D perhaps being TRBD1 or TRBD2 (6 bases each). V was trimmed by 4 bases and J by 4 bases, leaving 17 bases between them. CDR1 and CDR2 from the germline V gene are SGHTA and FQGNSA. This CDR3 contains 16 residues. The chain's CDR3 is CASSSELGGVYNEQFF. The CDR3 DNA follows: TGTGCCAGCAGCTCCGAATTGGGGGGCGTATACAATGAGCAGTTCTTC.

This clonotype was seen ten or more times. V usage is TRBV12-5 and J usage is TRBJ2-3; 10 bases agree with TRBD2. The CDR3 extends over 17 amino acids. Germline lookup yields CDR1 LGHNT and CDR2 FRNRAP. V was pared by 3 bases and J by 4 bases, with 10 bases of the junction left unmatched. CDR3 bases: TGTGCTAGTGGTTTTGAAGTTAGCGGGAGGTCTGCAGATACGCAGTATTTT. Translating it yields CASGFEVSGRSADTQYF.

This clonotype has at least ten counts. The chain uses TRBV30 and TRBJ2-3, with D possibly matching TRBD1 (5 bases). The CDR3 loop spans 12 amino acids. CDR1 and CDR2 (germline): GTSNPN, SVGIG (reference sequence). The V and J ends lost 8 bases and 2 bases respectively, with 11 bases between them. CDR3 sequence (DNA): TGTGCCCGTCAACAGGACACAGATACGCAGTATTTT. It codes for CARQQDTDTQYF.

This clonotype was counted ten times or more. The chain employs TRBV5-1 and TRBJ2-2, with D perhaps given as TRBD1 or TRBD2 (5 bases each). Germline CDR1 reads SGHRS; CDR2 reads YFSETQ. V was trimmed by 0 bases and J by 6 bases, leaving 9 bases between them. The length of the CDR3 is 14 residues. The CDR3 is CASSLDEGPGELFF. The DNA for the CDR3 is TGCGCCAGCAGCTTGGATGAGGGGCCCGGGGAGCTGTTTTTT.

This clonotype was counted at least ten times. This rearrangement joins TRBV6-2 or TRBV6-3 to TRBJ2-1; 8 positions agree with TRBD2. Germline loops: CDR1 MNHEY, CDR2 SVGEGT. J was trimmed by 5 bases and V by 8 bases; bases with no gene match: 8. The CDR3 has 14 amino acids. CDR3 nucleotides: TGTGCCAGCCGGGGGGGGGACCCCGACAATGAGCAGTTCTTC. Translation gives CASRGGDPDNEQFF.

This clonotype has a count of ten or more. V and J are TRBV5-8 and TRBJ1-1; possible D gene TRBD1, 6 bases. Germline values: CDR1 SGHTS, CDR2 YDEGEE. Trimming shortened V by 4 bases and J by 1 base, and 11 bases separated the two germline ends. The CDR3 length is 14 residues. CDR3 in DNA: TGTGCCAGCAGCAAAGGACAGAGGAACACTGAAGCTTTCTTT. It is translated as CASSKGQRNTEAFF.

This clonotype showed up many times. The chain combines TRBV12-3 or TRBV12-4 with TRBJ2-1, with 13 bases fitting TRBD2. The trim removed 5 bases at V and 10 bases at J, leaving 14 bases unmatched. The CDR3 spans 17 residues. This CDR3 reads CASSPSPPTSGRGEQFF. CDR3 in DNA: TGTGCCAGCAGTCCTTCACCACCTACTAGCGGGAGGGGAGAGCAGTTCTTC.

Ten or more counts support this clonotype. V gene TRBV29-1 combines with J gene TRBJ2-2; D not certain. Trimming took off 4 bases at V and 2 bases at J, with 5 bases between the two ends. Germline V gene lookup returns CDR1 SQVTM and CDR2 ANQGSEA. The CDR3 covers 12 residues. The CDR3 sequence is CSVVRNTGELFF. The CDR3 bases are TGCAGCGTTGTAAGAAACACCGGGGAGCTGTTTTTT.

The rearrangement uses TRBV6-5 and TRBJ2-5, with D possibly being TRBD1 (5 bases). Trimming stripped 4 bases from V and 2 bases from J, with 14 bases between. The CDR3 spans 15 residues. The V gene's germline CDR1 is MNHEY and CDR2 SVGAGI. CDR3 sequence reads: CASSSQGYGQETQYF. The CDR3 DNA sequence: TGTGCCAGCAGTTCTCAGGGATATGGGCAAGAGACCCAGTACTTC.

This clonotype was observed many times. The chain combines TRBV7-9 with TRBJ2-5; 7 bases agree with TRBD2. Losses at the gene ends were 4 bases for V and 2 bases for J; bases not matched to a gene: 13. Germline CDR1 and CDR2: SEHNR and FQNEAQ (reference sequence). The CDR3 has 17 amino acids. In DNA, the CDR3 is TGTGCCAGCAGCTCAAACCACCTAGCGGAGATTCAAGAGACCCAGTACTTC. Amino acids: CASSSNHLAEIQETQYF.

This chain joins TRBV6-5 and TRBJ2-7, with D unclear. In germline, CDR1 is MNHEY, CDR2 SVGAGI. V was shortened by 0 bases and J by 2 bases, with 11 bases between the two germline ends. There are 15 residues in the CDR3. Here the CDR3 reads CASSYSGLGTYEQYF. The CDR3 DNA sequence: TGTGCCAGCAGTTACTCGGGGTTAGGGACCTACGAGCAGTACTTC.